Sequencing of this T cell receptor beta chain was carried out in a study of OX40 agonist ivuxolimab in advanced cancers. Study-level points and caveats: CD8+ T cells averaged more expanded clones than CD4+. The antigen specificity of the peripheral T cells (those that were expanded) was not determined. Compared with others, partial responders at 0.1-3.0 mg/kg displayed clonal expansion among the lowest.

Looked up from germline, CDR1 is SNHLY and CDR2 is FYNNEI. The CDR3 length is 13 residues. The ends were cut back, 6 bases at V and 5 bases at J, with 11 bases in the middle. Measured with immunoSEQ multiplex PCR; TCRdb has only the in-frame clones, and not every one. In the table there are some 90,000 clones, more than 85% of which are singletons. As for this clone: Its specificity is unknown.

This clonotype was sampled from an adult with an advanced solid tumor such as melanoma, head and neck, liver or kidney cancer. This chain uses TRBV2 with TRBJ1-5; no reliable D call. Material: CD4+ or CD8+ T cells sorted from blood, obtained in a trial of the OX40 agonist ivuxolimab. The CDR3 sequence: CASSPPSDQPQHF. The CDR3 nucleotides are TGTGCCAGCAGCCCCCCCAGCGATCAGCCCCAGCATTTT.